Reported below is one T cell receptor beta chain. Its target is unknown. The time point here: new active TB diagnosis, blood taken before or within 7 days of starting treatment. Each donor contributed 90,000 to 100,000 T cells on average, unsorted. This sample is drawn from a study of T cells in tuberculosis. Turning to the study itself: In South Africa, adults with active tuberculosis were compared with IGRA-negative and latently infected IGRA-positive adolescents. PBMC were archived before or within 7 days of starting treatment.

Points from the study as a whole: Active tuberculosis cases were adults; controls were adolescents.

Here immunoSEQ multiplex PCR was the method, and the copy in TCRdb shows in-frame clones only, minus some. The sample includes some 30,000 clones, 86% of them seen just once. This sequence was found in an adult with tuberculosis. The sample consisted of PBMCs, taken at tuberculosis diagnosis.

CDR3 in DNA: TGTGCCATCAGTGGAGGGGACAACACAGATACGCAGTATTTT. Translated: CAISGGDNTDTQYF. The chain employs TRBV10-3 and TRBJ2-3; D is perhaps TRBD1 (6 bases). The CDR3 runs 14 residues. V shed 4 bases and J shed 2 bases, with 10 bases lying between them. Germline values: CDR1 ENHRY, CDR2 SYGVKD.